The clone carrying this TCR beta chain was recorded at least ten times. Its antigen is still unknown. Looked up from germline, CDR1 is WNHNN and CDR2 is SYGVQD (reference sequence). Trimming took 1 base from V and 8 from J, leaving 14 bases between them. This CDR3 spans 14 amino acids. This specimen belongs to a study of human T cells and chemical hapten exposure. Background on the study: While the approximately 25-week study was under way, patients received diphenylcyclopropenone on the scalp every week.

TCRdb ran MiXCR on the RACE reads and lists one entry per CDR3 protein. Found here are 30,000 to 40,000 distinct CDR3 sequences, 7.5% to 9% of them singletons; the top ten hold 1.3%. Described time point: pre-sensitization, week 0. Treatment in this sample: therapeutic diphenylcyclopropenone sensitization with weekly scalp DPC. General observations from the study: Donors were affected by alopecia, so their immune reaction might vary from that of healthy individuals.

The specimen was whole blood, collected in connection with sensitization to the hapten diphenylcyclopropenone (DPC). The sequence was obtained from a woman aged 50 to 65 with alopecia areata. Some clones in this sample may be carry-over from other donors' samples. The V gene is TRBV10-1, the J gene TRBJ1-2; D may be TRBD1 (6 bases). The CDR3 protein is CASSEYRDGRGYTF. Here the CDR3 DNA reads TGCGCCAGCAGTGAGTACAGGGATGGTCGCGGCTACACCTTC.